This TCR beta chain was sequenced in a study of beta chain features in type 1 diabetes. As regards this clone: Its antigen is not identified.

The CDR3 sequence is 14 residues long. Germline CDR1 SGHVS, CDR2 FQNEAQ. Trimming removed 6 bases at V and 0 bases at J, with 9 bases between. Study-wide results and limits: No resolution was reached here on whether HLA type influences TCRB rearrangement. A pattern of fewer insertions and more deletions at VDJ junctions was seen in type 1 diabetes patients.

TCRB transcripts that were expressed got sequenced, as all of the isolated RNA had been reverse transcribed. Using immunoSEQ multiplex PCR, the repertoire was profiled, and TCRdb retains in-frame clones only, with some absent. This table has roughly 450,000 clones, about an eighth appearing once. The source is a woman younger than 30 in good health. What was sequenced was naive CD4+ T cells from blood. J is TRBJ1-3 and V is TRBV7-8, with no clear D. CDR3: CASRVGNSGNTIYF. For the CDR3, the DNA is TGTGCCAGCAGAGTGGGAAACTCTGGAAACACCATATATTTT.